This T cell receptor beta chain was recovered during a study of cytomegalovirus exposure and HLA in healthy donors. Per germline, CDR1 SQVTM and CDR2 ANQGSEA. V trimming: 6 bases; J trimming: 1 base; junction bases outside the gene matches: 4. The length of the CDR3 is 13 residues. Sequencing used immunoSEQ multiplex PCR; TCRdb keeps in-frame clones, though not all of them. The sample consists of about 170,000 clones, about 89% of them appearing once. It was the approximately 120-subject validation cohort, separate from the approximately 620-subject first cohort, to which the donors belonged. The sample comprised PBMCs. The sequence derives from a young man in good health and CMV-seropositive. The chain has TRBV29-1 and TRBJ1-2, with TRBD1 identical over 8 bases. The CDR3 protein is CSVDRGGNYGYTF. The CDR3 DNA is TGCAGCGTCGACAGGGGTGGTAACTATGGCTACACCTTC.